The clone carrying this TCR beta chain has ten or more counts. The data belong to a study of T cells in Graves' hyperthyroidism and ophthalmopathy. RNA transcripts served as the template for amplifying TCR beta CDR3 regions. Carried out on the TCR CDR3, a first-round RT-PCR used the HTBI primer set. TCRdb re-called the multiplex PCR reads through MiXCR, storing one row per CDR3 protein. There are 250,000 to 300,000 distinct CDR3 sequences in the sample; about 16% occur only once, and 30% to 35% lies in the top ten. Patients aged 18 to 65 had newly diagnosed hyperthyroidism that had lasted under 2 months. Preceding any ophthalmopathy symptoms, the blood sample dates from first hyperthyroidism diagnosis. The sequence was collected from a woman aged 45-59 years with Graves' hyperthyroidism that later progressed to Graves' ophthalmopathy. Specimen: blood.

The CDR3 nucleotides are TGTGCCAGCAGCCTCGGACAGGGGGCGGCGAATACTGAAGCTTTCTTT. Its translation: CASSLGQGAANTEAFF. This chain connects TRBV3-1 to TRBJ1-1, with TRBD1 identical over 11 bases. Germline trimming cut 4 bases from V and 5 bases from J; bases unmatched to any gene: 9. Looked up from germline, CDR1 is LGHDT and CDR2 is YNNKEL (reference sequence). The CDR3 is 16 amino acids.